What follows are 22 T cell receptor beta chains derived from one specimen sequenced in a study of T-cell memory formation after mild COVID-19. Using its own MiXCR run on the 5' RACE reads, TCRdb lists one record per CDR3 protein. The table lists about 6,100 distinct CDR3 sequences, roughly a fifth of them singletons. The sequencing sample was made of PBMCs or a T cell subset sorted from them (not recorded which). The receptors were gathered from an adult woman who had mild COVID-19 (a few samples of this study predate the infection). Cell type and time point are not known.

This clonotype was seen at least ten times. The rearrangement joins TRBV6-2 or TRBV6-3 to TRBJ2-3, with TRBD2 matching 10 bases. There are 18 residues in the CDR3. Germline assignment: CDR1 MNHEY and CDR2 SVGEGT. J lost 1 base, V lost 6 bases, and 13 bases had no gene match. The CDR3 region has the DNA TGTGCCAGCAGCCAGGGACTAGCGAGCCTCTCCGGCACAGATACGCAGTATTTT. Protein: CASSQGLASLSGTDTQYF.

There are many counts of this clonotype. The chain employs TRBV24-1 and TRBJ1-5, with 10 bases that match TRBD1. The trim removed 7 bases at V and 0 bases at J, leaving 5 bases unmatched. This CDR3 spans 16 amino acids. Germline lookup yields CDR1 KGHDR and CDR2 SFDVKD. The CDR3 spells CATSPRDRGSNQPQHF. CDR3 DNA sequence: TGTGCCACCAGCCCCCGGGACAGGGGTAGCAATCAGCCCCAGCATTTT.

This clonotype was recorded at least ten times. The chain combines TRBV12-3 or TRBV12-4 with TRBJ1-1, with TRBD1 matching 10 bases. The ends lost 0 bases at V and 8 bases at J; junction bases unmatched: 6. The CDR3 extends over 15 amino acids. The CDR3 region is CASSLAYTGQGEAFF. In nucleotides, the CDR3 is TGTGCCAGCAGTTTAGCTTATACGGGACAGGGGGAAGCTTTCTTT.

Many counts were recorded for this clonotype. The J gene is TRBJ2-5, the V gene TRBV21-1; TRBD1, the table's D call, was not compared with the DNA. TRBV21-1 is tagged as a pseudogene. This CDR3 has 15 residues. The CDR3 DNA is TGTGCCAGCAGCAACCCCGGACAGGCCCGGGTGACCCAGTACTTC. It specifies CASSNPGQARVTQYF.

In this sample, this clonotype is medium-sized. The chain recombines TRBV12-5 with TRBJ2-3; D not resolved. The CDR3 runs 15 residues. The V gene's germline CDR1 is LGHNT and CDR2 FRNRAP. V was clipped by 0 bases and J by 1 base, with 8 bases between them. The CDR3 region has the DNA TGTGCTAGTGGTTTGGTACCCCTAGGCACAGATACGCAGTATTTT. Translating gives CASGLVPLGTDTQYF.

This clonotype was detected many times. V usage is TRBV20-1 and J usage is TRBJ2-6; TRBD2 matches at 11 bases. Germline V CDR1 and CDR2: DFQATT, SNEGSKA (reference sequence). The length of the CDR3 is 17 residues. With V trimmed by 6 bases and J by 0 bases, 7 bases remained unmatched. CDR3 loop: CSAPTSGILSGANVLTF. CDR3 DNA sequence: TGCAGTGCCCCGACTAGCGGGATACTCTCTGGGGCCAACGTCCTGACTTTC.

The sample holds many counts of this clonotype. The rearrangement uses TRBV7-9 and TRBJ1-4, with 9 bases identical to TRBD1. This CDR3 has 14 residues. Unmatched junction bases numbered 3, after V lost 2 bases and J lost 8 bases. CDR1 is SEHNR and CDR2 is FQNEAQ in the germline V gene (reference sequence). This CDR3 reads CASSLPGQGEKLFF. CDR3 nucleotides: TGTGCCAGCAGCTTACCAGGACAGGGGGAAAAACTGTTTTTT.

At least ten counts were recorded for this clonotype. The V gene is TRBV6-5, the J gene TRBJ2-5; the match to TRBD1 covers 10 bases. The V gene end was trimmed by 5 bases and the J gene end by 0 bases; junction bases not matched to a gene: 3. The CDR3 spans 15 residues. Germline values: CDR1 MNHEY, CDR2 SVGAGI. CDR3 nucleotide sequence: TGTGCCAGCAGTCCGGGACAGGGGTACCAAGAGACCCAGTACTTC. It encodes CASSPGQGYQETQYF.

Many counts were recorded for this clonotype. V and J are TRBV30 and TRBJ1-1, with D maybe TRBD1 (5 bases). Between the trimmed V and J ends, which lost 3 bases and 5 bases, there was a span of 13 bases. The CDR3 spans 13 residues. Germline assignment: CDR1 GTSNPN and CDR2 SVGIG (reference sequence). Here the CDR3 DNA reads TGTGCCTGGAGCGGATTGGGGGTTACTGAAGCTTTCTTT. Its protein is CAWSGLGVTEAFF.

This clonotype was counted at least ten times. The chain has TRBV7-9 and TRBJ2-5; D may be TRBD2 (5 bases). The CDR3 contains 16 residues. Per germline, CDR1 SEHNR and CDR2 FQNEAQ (reference sequence). V lost 5 bases to trimming and J lost 4 bases, with 20 bases between them. Here the CDR3 DNA reads TGTGCCAGCAGCGTTCCCGCCCTAGCTCCCGGAGAGACCCAGTACTTC. Its translation is CASSVPALAPGETQYF.

By frequency in the sample, this clonotype is medium-sized. V usage is TRBV6-6 and J usage is TRBJ2-7; 7 bases line up with TRBD1. With V trimmed by 6 bases and J by 0 bases, 14 bases remained unmatched. The germline V gene has CDR1 MNHNY and CDR2 SVGAGI (reference sequence). CDR3 length: 17 residues. The CDR3 loop reads CASSREHGTAHSYEQYF. The CDR3 nucleotides read TGTGCCAGCAGCCGGGAACACGGGACAGCCCACTCCTACGAGCAGTACTTC.

The chain has TRBV11-2 and TRBJ2-3; D is unclear. This CDR3 contains 12 residues. Deletions cut 5 bases from V and 6 bases from J, with 9 bases between. Germline V gene lookup returns CDR1 SGHAT and CDR2 FQNNGV. The CDR3 loop reads CASSTHLDTQYF. CDR3 DNA: TGTGCCAGCAGCACCCACTTGGATACGCAGTATTTT. Complete variable domain (other parts from reference TRBV11-2 and TRBJ2-3): EAGVAQSPRYKIIEKRQSVAFWCNPISGHATLYWYQQILGQGPKLLIQFQNNGVVDDSQLPKDRFSAERLKGVDSTLKIQPAKLEDSAVYLCASSTHLDTQYFGPGTRLTVL.

This clonotype has at least ten counts. The chain combines TRBV7-9 with TRBJ2-7; 10 nucleotides agree with TRBD1. The junction had 5 bases not matched to a gene; V was cut back by 3 bases and J by 3 bases. The V gene's germline CDR1 is SEHNR and CDR2 FQNEAQ (reference sequence). CDR3 length: 15 amino acids. DNA for the CDR3: TGTGCCAGCAGCTTGGGTTGGGACAGGGGCTACGAGCAGTACTTC. Translation gives CASSLGWDRGYEQYF.

The chain uses TRBV6-2 or TRBV6-3 and TRBJ2-5; 7 nucleotides align to TRBD2. The CDR3 is 17 amino acids. Germline V gives CDR1 MNHEY, CDR2 SVGEGT. The trim removed 5 bases at V and 5 bases at J, leaving 17 bases unmatched. The CDR3 coding sequence is TGTGCCAGCAGTACCCCGTTAGGAGGGAGGGGATGGGAGACCCAGTACTTC. This gives the protein CASSTPLGGRGWETQYF.

This clonotype was counted many times. This sequence joins TRBV6-2 or TRBV6-3 and TRBJ1-1; D remains unclear. Germline loops: CDR1 MNHEY, CDR2 SVGEGT. This CDR3 comprises 14 residues. Trimming took off 2 bases at V and 2 bases at J, with 9 bases between the two ends. The CDR3 DNA is TGTGCCAGCAGTTACGCGTGGGGAAACACTGAAGCTTTCTTT. It translates to CASSYAWGNTEAFF.

This clonotype was seen ten or more times. Here the CDR3 reads CASSADTQYF. The CDR3 DNA reads as TGTGCCAGCAGCGCAGATACGCAGTATTTT. This rearrangement joins TRBV7-9 to TRBJ2-3; D unclear. Deletions cut 5 bases from V and 4 bases from J, with 1 base between. There are 10 residues in the CDR3. Per the germline V gene, CDR1 is SEHNR and CDR2 is FQNEAQ (reference sequence).

This clonotype ranks as medium-sized. The chain employs TRBV29-1 and TRBJ2-1; 8 bases match TRBD1. With 3 bases clipped from V and 3 bases from J, the junction kept 7 bases outside the gene matches. This CDR3 is built from 15 residues. CDR1 is SQVTM, CDR2 ANQGSEA, per germline. In nucleotides, the CDR3 is TGCAGCGTTGATTCGAGGGACAGGCACTACAATGAGCAGTTCTTC. It encodes CSVDSRDRHYNEQFF.

This clonotype showed up many times. The rearrangement uses TRBV5-4 and TRBJ2-1; 8 nucleotides agree with TRBD2. The CDR3 is 13 amino acids. CDR1 and CDR2 from the germline V gene are SGHNT and YYREEE (reference sequence). J lost 12 bases, V lost 7 bases, and 12 bases had no gene match. CDR3 DNA sequence: TGTGCCAGCGCACCTCGGGAGGGGGTATGGCAGTTCTTC. This sequence encodes CASAPREGVWQFF.

In its sample, this clonotype was seen many times. V usage is TRBV7-8 and J usage is TRBJ2-1; tentative D call: TRBD2 (5 bases). The CDR3 sequence is 17 residues long. Looked up from germline, CDR1 is SGHVS and CDR2 is FQNEAQ. V gave up 0 bases and J gave up 5 bases, with 17 bases separating them. The CDR3 DNA sequence: TGTGCCAGCAGCTTAGCCGTTCTCGGGGTTTATGACAATGAGCAGTTCTTC. It yields the protein CASSLAVLGVYDNEQFF.

This clonotype was detected many times. The rearrangement links TRBV3-1 to TRBJ2-7, with a weak D call TRBD1 (6 bases). Germline CDR1 is LGHDT and CDR2 is YNNKEL (reference sequence). This CDR3 has 14 amino acids. Deletions cut 0 bases from V and 5 bases from J, with 11 bases between. DNA of the CDR3: TGTGCCAGCAGCCAAGATGCCAGGGGCCACGAGCAGTACTTC. Encoded protein: CASSQDARGHEQYF.

This clonotype was seen ten or more times. The genes are TRBV6-5 and TRBJ1-1; D ambiguous. This CDR3 has 13 amino acids. Germline V lookup: CDR1 MNHEY, CDR2 SVGAGI. Trimming removed 8 bases from V and 2 bases from J, with 12 bases in between. The CDR3 sequence: CASRFNINTEAFF. The CDR3 nucleotides read TGTGCCAGCCGCTTTAATATTAACACTGAAGCTTTCTTT.

This clonotype was found many times. The V call is TRBV19, the J call TRBJ2-3, with 7 bases identical to TRBD2. V dropped 0 bases and J dropped 1; count of bases not matched to a gene: 4. This CDR3 region has 16 residues. CDR1 and CDR2 from the germline V gene are LNHDA and SQIVND (reference sequence). DNA of the CDR3: TGTGCCAGTAGTATAGATCAAACTAGCGGCACAGATACGCAGTATTTT. It codes for CASSIDQTSGTDTQYF.